This TCR beta chain was retrieved from a study of graft-versus-host responses after intestinal transplantation. About the study: Recipients were given multivisceral, liver-intestinal, or isolated intestinal transplants. Anti-thymocyte globulin induction preceded two to four years of tacrolimus and steroid maintenance in all recipients.

The CDR3 length is 17 residues. CDR1 SGDLS and CDR2 YYNGEE come from the germline V gene. Trimming removed 3 bases from V and 2 bases from J, with 18 bases in between. Assay used: immunoSEQ multiplex PCR; TCRdb lists only in-frame clones, some missing. The table records more than 95,000 clones, roughly 93% of them present only once. A note on this clone: The target antigen is unknown.

Study-level results: Allograft clonal ratios (graft-versus-host to host-versus-graft) were high in patients who had graft-donor T cell macrochimerism. Among circulating GvH clones, peak levels were associated with early post-transplant declines in HvG clones.

This TCR derives from a human donor who received an intestinal transplant. The V and J genes are TRBV9 and TRBJ2-1; D is perhaps TRBD1 (6 bases). The sequences come from unstimulated CD8+ T cells sorted from spleen or lymph node cells, collected before intestinal transplant. Here the CDR3 DNA reads TGTGCCAGCAGCGCGCTTCCAGAAGACAGGACCTACAATGAGCAGTTCTTC. This gives the protein CASSALPEDRTYNEQFF.